Presented here are 31 T cell receptor beta chains from one specimen sequenced in a study of CD8 T cells in ankylosing spondylitis. In TCRdb, the 5' RACE reads were re-called with MiXCR into one record per CDR3 protein. This sample has 240,000 or so distinct CDR3 sequences, with less than 10% found just once. The source material was blood, either unsorted or a sorted T cell fraction (not recorded which). All receptors derive from a male donor with ankylosing spondylitis or in good health (not recorded which).

This clonotype was detected a few times. The V gene is TRBV12-3 or TRBV12-4, the J gene TRBJ1-5; no reliable D call. The CDR3 covers 13 residues. Trimming removed 6 bases at V and 1 base at J, with 7 bases between. The CDR3 loop is CASRAGSNQPQHF. The CDR3 DNA reads TGTGCCAGCAGGGCCGGAAGCAATCAGCCCCAGCATTTT.

This clonotype was seen at least ten times. The chain has TRBV9 and TRBJ2-7, with no clear D. Germline CDR1 and CDR2: SGDLS and YYNGEE. CDR3 size: 13 residues. Between the trimmed V and J ends, which lost 4 bases and 5 bases, there was a span of 13 bases. In DNA form, the CDR3 reads TGTGCCAGCAGCACCACGACGGCCCACGAGCAGTACTTC. It is translated as CASSTTTAHEQYF. Combining the CDR3 with reference TRBV9 and TRBJ2-7 gives the whole variable domain DSGVTQTPKHLITATGQRVTLRCSPRSGDLSVYWYQQSLDQGLQFLIQYYNGEERAKGNILERFSAQQFPDLHSELNLSSLELGDSALYFCASSTTTAHEQYFGPGTRLTVT.

Ten or more counts support this clonotype. The chain carries TRBV7-9 and TRBJ1-1; TRBD1 matches 10 bases. Germline CDR1 reads SEHNR; CDR2 reads FQNEAQ (reference sequence). Germline trimming cut 5 bases from V and 4 bases from J; bases unmatched to any gene: 7. The length of the CDR3 is 15 residues. The chain's CDR3 is CASSTDRGLGTEAFF. The CDR3, as DNA: TGTGCCAGCAGCACCGACAGGGGGCTGGGCACTGAAGCTTTCTTT.

This clonotype has a count of ten or more. The chain has TRBV9 and TRBJ2-3; TRBD1 matches 8 bases. Germline assignment: CDR1 SGDLS and CDR2 YYNGEE. With V trimmed by 0 bases and J by 0 bases, 6 bases remained unmatched. This CDR3 spans 17 amino acids. Here the CDR3 reads CASSVEGQGLSTDTQYF. In DNA, the CDR3 is TGTGCCAGCAGCGTAGAAGGACAGGGTCTTAGCACAGATACGCAGTATTTT.

This clonotype occurred many times. The CDR3 sequence: CASSLTRVTGDTQYF. For the CDR3, the DNA is TGTGCCAGCAGCTTAACTAGGGTGACAGGGGATACGCAGTATTTT. The chain carries TRBV7-2 and TRBJ2-3, with TRBD1 identical over 7 bases. There are 15 residues in the CDR3. Germline CDR1 SGHTA, CDR2 FQGNSA. The junction had 8 bases not matched to a gene; V was cut back by 2 bases and J by 6 bases.

Many counts were recorded for this clonotype. This chain links TRBV20-1 with TRBJ1-1, with TRBD1 as a possible D gene (5 bases). V dropped 6 bases and J dropped 5 bases, with 16 bases sitting between them. The CDR3 contains 13 residues. The V gene's germline CDR1 is DFQATT and CDR2 SNEGSKA (reference sequence). The CDR3 bases are TGCAGTGCCCGGCGAGGGGCAGGAACTGAAGCTTTCTTT. Translated, it gives CSARRGAGTEAFF.

This clonotype has a count of ten or more. The rearrangement links TRBV18 to TRBJ2-3; D remains unclear. This CDR3 comprises 15 residues. Germline CDR1 and CDR2: KGHSH and LQKENI. Trimming stripped 3 bases from V and 6 bases from J, with 16 bases between. CDR3 sequence reads: CASSPPDANGDTQYF. As DNA, the CDR3 is TGTGCCAGCTCACCCCCGGATGCAAACGGGGATACGCAGTATTTT.

This clonotype was seen repeatedly, ten times or more. This chain links TRBV7-2 with TRBJ1-6, with 9 nucleotides matching TRBD1. The CDR3 runs to 17 residues. CDR1 is SGHTA, CDR2 FQGNSA, per germline. The junction had 10 bases not matched to a gene; V was cut back by 3 bases and J by 7 bases. The CDR3 coding sequence is TGTGCCAGCAGCTTGGGGTGGGACAGGGCTGGGAATTCACCCCTCCACTTT. Residues: CASSLGWDRAGNSPLHF.

This clonotype appeared many times. This chain connects TRBV12-3 or TRBV12-4 to TRBJ1-5, with 9 positions matching TRBD1. Trimming at V came to 5 bases and at J to 5 bases, leaving 4 bases not matched to a gene. CDR3 length equals 14 residues. The CDR3 reads CASSPTGGYQPQHF. The CDR3, as DNA: TGTGCCAGCAGTCCCACAGGGGGCTATCAGCCCCAGCATTTT.

The chain uses TRBV12-3 or TRBV12-4 and TRBJ2-1, with 10 nucleotides matching TRBD2. After removal of 4 bases from V and 1 base from J, the junction contained 1 base not matched to a gene. This CDR3 region has 15 residues. The chain's CDR3 is CASSSLAGSYNEQFF. In DNA form, the CDR3 reads TGTGCCAGCAGTTCACTAGCGGGATCCTACAATGAGCAGTTCTTC.

The chain is built from TRBV7-3 and TRBJ2-2; 12 bases map to TRBD2. The CDR3 is made up of 15 amino acids. Germline CDR1 and CDR2: SGHTA and FQGTGA. The V and J ends lost 3 bases and 6 bases, in that order; junction bases with no gene match: 2. The CDR3 bases are TGTGCCAGCAGCTTGACTAGCGGGAGTCCCGGGGAGCTGTTTTTT. Translating it yields CASSLTSGSPGELFF.

This clonotype was observed at least ten times. The chain joins TRBV7-9 to TRBJ1-2, with a tentative D call TRBD1 (6 bases). Per germline, CDR1 SEHNR and CDR2 FQNEAQ (reference sequence). Trimming removed 6 bases from V and 4 bases from J, with 15 bases in between. This CDR3 has 14 residues. CDR3 amino acids: CASSSDRYSYGYTF. As DNA, the CDR3 is TGTGCCAGCAGTTCCGACAGGTACTCCTATGGCTACACCTTC.

The genes are TRBV19 and TRBJ1-4; D is uncertain. The V end lost 5 bases, the J end lost 3 bases, and 16 bases lay between the germline ends. The CDR3 runs 16 residues. The V gene's germline CDR1 is LNHDA and CDR2 SQIVND (reference sequence). The CDR3 loop reads CASSGSSGPPNEKLFF. CDR3 bases: TGTGCCAGTAGTGGATCGTCGGGCCCTCCTAATGAAAAACTGTTTTTT.

This clonotype appeared many times. This chain connects TRBV6-1 to TRBJ1-6; D unclear. Per the germline V gene, CDR1 is MNHNS and CDR2 is SASEGT. V was trimmed by 4 bases and J by 8 bases, leaving 12 bases between them. The CDR3 extends over 14 amino acids. The CDR3 protein is CASSVSDGDSPLHF. DNA of the CDR3: TGTGCCAGCAGTGTGAGTGACGGGGATTCACCCCTCCACTTT.

This clonotype showed up many times. The rearrangement links TRBV12-3 or TRBV12-4 to TRBJ2-3, with D perhaps TRBD1 (5 bases). CDR3 length: 14 amino acids. Trimming removed 3 bases from V and 0 bases from J, with 7 bases in between. For the CDR3, the DNA is TGTGCCAGCAGTTTGGGGCTAAGCACAGATACGCAGTATTTT. Amino acids: CASSLGLSTDTQYF.

This clonotype was counted ten times or more. The V gene is TRBV20-1, the J gene TRBJ2-3, with 13 bases identical to TRBD2. The trim removed 6 bases at V and 0 bases at J, leaving 3 bases unmatched. The CDR3 sequence is 15 residues long. Germline-derived CDR1 and CDR2 are DFQATT and SNEGSKA (reference sequence). The CDR3 loop reads CSATSGRTSTDTQYF. The CDR3 DNA is TGCAGTGCGACTAGCGGGAGGACTAGCACAGATACGCAGTATTTT.

Many counts were recorded for this clonotype. The rearrangement links TRBV5-4 to TRBJ1-1; a possible D gene is TRBD1 (6 bases). The germline V and J ends were trimmed by 4 bases and 5 bases, with 12 bases remaining between them. Germline V gene sequence: CDR1 SGHNT, CDR2 YYREEE (reference sequence). The CDR3 contains 13 residues. CDR3 amino acids: CASSTRDMTEAFF. The CDR3 DNA is TGTGCCAGCAGCACCCGGGACATGACTGAAGCTTTCTTT.

V and J are TRBV5-1 and TRBJ2-7; D is possibly TRBD1 (5 bases). The CDR3 spans 14 residues. Between the trimmed V and J ends, which lost 0 bases and 6 bases, there was a span of 13 bases. CDR1 and CDR2 (germline): SGHRS, YFSETQ. DNA for the CDR3: TGCGCCAGCAGCTTGGTTTGGCAGGGCGGCGAGCAGTACTTC. Translation gives CASSLVWQGGEQYF.

The chain carries TRBV5-4 and TRBJ2-7, with D perhaps TRBD1 or TRBD2 (6 bases each). The CDR3 totals 14 residues. V lost 3 bases and J lost 3, with 13 bases in between. CDR1 and CDR2 from the germline V gene are SGHNT and YYREEE (reference sequence). The CDR3 bases are TGTGCCAGCAGCTCCCCAAGGGGGGACTACGAGCAGTACTTC. Its protein product is CASSSPRGDYEQYF.

This chain uses TRBV20-1 with TRBJ2-1; 10 bases are shared with TRBD2. Trimming at V came to 6 bases and at J to 12 bases, leaving 20 bases not matched to a gene. This CDR3 region has 16 residues. Germline CDR1 DFQATT, CDR2 SNEGSKA (reference sequence). CDR3 amino acids: CSAHPGLARPAQVQFF. The CDR3 DNA sequence: TGCAGTGCCCATCCGGGACTAGCGCGGCCCGCTCAGGTGCAGTTCTTC.

This clonotype was seen at least ten times. The CDR3 is CASSPGIFNSPLHF. CDR3 coding DNA: TGCGCCAGCAGCCCGGGGATTTTCAATTCACCCCTCCACTTT. The V gene is TRBV4-3, the J gene TRBJ1-6; D uncertain. The CDR3 is made up of 14 amino acids. V was shortened by 4 bases and J by 7 bases, with 11 bases between the two germline ends. CDR1 and CDR2 from the germline V gene are LGHNA and YSLEER.

The CDR3: CASRPGDPQPDTQYF. CDR3 in DNA: TGTGCCAGCAGGCCGGGAGACCCACAACCAGATACGCAGTATTTT. The chain couples TRBV7-2 to TRBJ2-3; D perhaps matches TRBD2 (6 bases). Trimming took off 6 bases at V and 4 bases at J, with 17 bases between the two ends. The CDR3 sequence is 15 residues long. Germline V gene sequence: CDR1 SGHTA, CDR2 FQGNSA.

The chain is built from TRBV30 and TRBJ2-2, with D tentatively TRBD1 or TRBD2 (5 bases each). V lost 0 bases and J lost 3, with 11 bases in between. Germline assignment: CDR1 GTSNPN and CDR2 SVGIG (reference sequence). This CDR3 contains 15 residues. DNA of the CDR3: TGTGCCTGGAGTGTACGTAGGGGACACACCGGGGAGCTGTTTTTT. This translates into CAWSVRRGHTGELFF. Together with reference TRBV30 and TRBJ2-2, the CDR3 gives the full variable domain: SQTIHQWPATLVQPVGSPLSLECTVEGTSNPNLYWYRQAAGRGLQLLFYSVGIGQISSEVPQNLSASRPQDRQFILSSKKLLLSDSGFYLCAWSVRRGHTGELFFGEGSRLTVL.

This clonotype was observed many times. The rearrangement uses TRBV5-1 and TRBJ2-3; D uncertain. CDR1 and CDR2 (germline): SGHRS, YFSETQ. V dropped 0 bases and J dropped 2 bases, with 7 bases sitting between them. The CDR3 is 14 amino acids. CDR3 in DNA: TGCGCCAGCAGCTTGGCTCAGATCACAGATACGCAGTATTTT. This sequence encodes CASSLAQITDTQYF.

J is TRBJ2-5 and V is TRBV20-1, with D tentatively TRBD2 (5 bases). CDR3 length: 14 amino acids. CDR1 is DFQATT and CDR2 is SNEGSKA in the germline V gene (reference sequence). Trimming took off 1 base at V and 5 bases at J, with 14 bases between the two ends. CDR3 amino acids: CSARALAGGETQYF. In DNA, the CDR3 is TGCAGTGCTAGAGCCTTGGCGGGTGGGGAGACCCAGTACTTC.

In this sample, this clonotype turned up many times. The CDR3 sequence: CASRQETQYF. In nucleotides, the CDR3 is TGTGCCAGCAGACAAGAGACCCAGTACTTC. This chain joins TRBV2 and TRBJ2-5; D is ambiguous. The CDR3 contains 10 residues. The V and J ends lost 6 bases and 2 bases respectively, with 1 base between them. The germline gives CDR1 SNHLY, CDR2 FYNNEI.

This clonotype was observed at least ten times. V and J are TRBV20-1 and TRBJ2-3, with TRBD2 matching 7 bases. This CDR3 is built from 14 residues. Looked up from germline, CDR1 is DFQATT and CDR2 is SNEGSKA (reference sequence). The V and J ends lost 5 bases and 4 bases, in that order; junction bases with no gene match: 9. The CDR3 bases are TGCAGTGCTTTCTCAGGGAGGGAAGCAGATACGCAGTATTTT. This encodes CSAFSGREADTQYF.

Ten or more counts support this clonotype. The V and J genes are TRBV20-1 and TRBJ2-3, with 8 bases lining up with TRBD2. The CDR3 sequence is 17 residues long. Per the germline V gene, CDR1 is DFQATT and CDR2 is SNEGSKA (reference sequence). V lost 3 bases, J lost 1 base, and 12 bases stayed unmatched. The CDR3 here is CSARSSGRSGRTDTQYF. CDR3 bases: TGCAGTGCTAGGTCGAGCGGGAGATCGGGTCGCACAGATACGCAGTATTTT.

The genes are TRBV10-1 and TRBJ2-4, with 9 bases identical to TRBD2. V shed 0 bases and J 2 bases; nucleotides not matched to a gene: 8. The germline CDR1 and CDR2 sequences are WNHNN and SYGVQD (reference sequence). The CDR3 covers 18 residues. This CDR3 is CASSESSGRGGSKNIQYF. The CDR3 coding sequence is TGCGCCAGCAGTGAGTCTAGCGGGAGAGGAGGGTCCAAAAACATTCAGTACTTC.

In its sample, this clonotype was seen many times. The J gene is TRBJ2-7, the V gene TRBV7-9; D not resolved. Trimming pared 10 bases from V and 3 bases from J, leaving 13 bases between. The germline CDR1 and CDR2 sequences are SEHNR and FQNEAQ (reference sequence). The CDR3 is 12 amino acids. CDR3 DNA sequence: TGTGCCACCGAGGCTAGTATCTACGAGCAGTACTTC. The encoded protein is CATEASIYEQYF.

This clonotype was counted many times. The chain couples TRBV6-5 to TRBJ2-5; unclear D gene. The CDR3 has 16 residues. The V and J ends lost 0 bases and 2 bases respectively, with 13 bases between them. The germline CDR1 and CDR2 sequences are MNHEY and SVGAGI. CDR3 protein: CASSYSARTSQETQYF. CDR3 in DNA: TGTGCCAGCAGTTACTCTGCGCGGACGTCTCAAGAGACCCAGTACTTC.